This T cell receptor beta chain is from a study of human T cells and chemical hapten exposure. The wider study: Reading of the patch tests, which applied 0.01% DPC to the upper back, occurred at 6 days.

MiXCR was run by TCRdb on the RACE reads, yielding one entry per CDR3 protein. The repertoire holds about 80,000 distinct CDR3 sequences, with roughly 11% as singletons. The time point is: patch test 2, 6 weeks after DPC sensitization. Indicated treatment: therapeutic diphenylcyclopropenone sensitization with weekly scalp DPC. This clonotype has more than one count but fewer than ten. In germline, CDR1 is SGHRS, CDR2 YFSETQ. The CDR3 is 15 residues long. The V segment lost 4 bases and the J segment 8 bases; nucleotides outside the gene matches: 8. The sequence was collected from a man between 18 and 29 years old with alopecia areata. Some clones in this sample may be carry-over from other donors' samples. The rearrangement links TRBV5-1 to TRBJ2-1; 11 bases align to TRBD2. The specimen comprised whole blood, sampled in connection with sensitization to the hapten diphenylcyclopropenone (DPC). CDR3 region: CASSPVAGGIDEQFF. The CDR3 DNA sequence: TGCGCCAGCAGCCCCGTAGCGGGGGGGATTGATGAGCAGTTCTTC.